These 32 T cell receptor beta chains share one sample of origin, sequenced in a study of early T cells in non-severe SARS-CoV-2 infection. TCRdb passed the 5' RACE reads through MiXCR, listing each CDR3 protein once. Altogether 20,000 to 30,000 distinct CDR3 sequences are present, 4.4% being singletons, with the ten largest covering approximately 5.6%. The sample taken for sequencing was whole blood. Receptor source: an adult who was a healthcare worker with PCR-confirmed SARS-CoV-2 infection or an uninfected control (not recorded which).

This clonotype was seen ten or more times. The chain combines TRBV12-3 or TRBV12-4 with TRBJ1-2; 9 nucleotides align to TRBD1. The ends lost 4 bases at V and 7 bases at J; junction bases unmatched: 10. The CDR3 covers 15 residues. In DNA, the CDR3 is TGTGCCAGCAGTTACGAACAGGGGGCTTCAGGTGGCTACACCTTC. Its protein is CASSYEQGASGGYTF.

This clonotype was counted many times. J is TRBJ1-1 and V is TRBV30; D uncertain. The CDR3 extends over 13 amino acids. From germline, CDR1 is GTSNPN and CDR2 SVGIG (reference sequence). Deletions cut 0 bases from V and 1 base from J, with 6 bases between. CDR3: CAWSVDQNTEAFF. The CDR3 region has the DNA TGTGCCTGGAGTGTAGACCAGAACACTGAAGCTTTCTTT.

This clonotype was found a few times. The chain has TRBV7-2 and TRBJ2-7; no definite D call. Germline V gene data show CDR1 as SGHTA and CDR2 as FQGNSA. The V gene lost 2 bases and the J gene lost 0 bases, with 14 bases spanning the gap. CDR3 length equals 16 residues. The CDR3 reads CASSLRAAASSYEQYF. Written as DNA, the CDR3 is TGTGCCAGCAGCTTAAGGGCCGCTGCGAGCTCCTACGAGCAGTACTTC.

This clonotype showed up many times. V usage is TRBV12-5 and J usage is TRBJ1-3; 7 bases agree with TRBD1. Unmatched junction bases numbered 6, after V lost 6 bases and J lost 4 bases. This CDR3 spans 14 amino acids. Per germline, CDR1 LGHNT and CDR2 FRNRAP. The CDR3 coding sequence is TGTGCTAGTGGCCGACAGGGAACCGGAAACACCATATATTTT. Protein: CASGRQGTGNTIYF.

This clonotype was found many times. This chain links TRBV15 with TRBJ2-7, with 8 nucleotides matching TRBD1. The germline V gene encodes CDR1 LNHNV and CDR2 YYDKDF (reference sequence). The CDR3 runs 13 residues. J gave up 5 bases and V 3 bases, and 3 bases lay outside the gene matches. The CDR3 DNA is TGTGCCACCAGCAGGGACAGGGCTAACGAGCAGTACTTC. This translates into CATSRDRANEQYF.

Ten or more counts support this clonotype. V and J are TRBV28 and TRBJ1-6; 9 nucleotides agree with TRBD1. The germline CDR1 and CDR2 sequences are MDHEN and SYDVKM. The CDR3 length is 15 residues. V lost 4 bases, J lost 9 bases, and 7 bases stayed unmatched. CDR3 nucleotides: TGTGCCAGCAGTTCGTCCCGGGACAGGGTTTCACCCCTCCACTTT. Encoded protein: CASSSSRDRVSPLHF.

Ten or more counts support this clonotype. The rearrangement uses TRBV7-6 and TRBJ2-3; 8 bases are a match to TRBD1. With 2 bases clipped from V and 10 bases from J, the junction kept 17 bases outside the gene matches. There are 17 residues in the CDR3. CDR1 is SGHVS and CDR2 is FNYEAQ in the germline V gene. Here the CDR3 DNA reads TGTGCCAGCAGCTTACAGACAGGGGTCTGGGATGTTTTTCCGCAGTATTTT. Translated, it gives CASSLQTGVWDVFPQYF.

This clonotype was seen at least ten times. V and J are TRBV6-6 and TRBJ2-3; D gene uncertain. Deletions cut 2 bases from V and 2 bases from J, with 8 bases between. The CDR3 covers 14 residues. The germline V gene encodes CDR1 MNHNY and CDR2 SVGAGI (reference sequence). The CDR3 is CASSYANPTDTQYF. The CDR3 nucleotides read TGTGCCAGCAGTTACGCCAATCCCACAGATACGCAGTATTTT.

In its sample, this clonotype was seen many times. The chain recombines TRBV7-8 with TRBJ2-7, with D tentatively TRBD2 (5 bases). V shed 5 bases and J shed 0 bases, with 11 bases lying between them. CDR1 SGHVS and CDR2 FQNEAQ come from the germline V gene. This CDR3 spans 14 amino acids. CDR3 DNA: TGTGCCAGCAGCGGTTTAGGGAGCTCCTACGAGCAGTACTTC. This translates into CASSGLGSSYEQYF.

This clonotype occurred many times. CDR3 nucleotide sequence: TGTGCCAGCAGCTTGGCGATAAACACTGAAGCTTTCTTT. Translating gives CASSLAINTEAFF. The chain uses TRBV5-4 and TRBJ1-1; D call uncertain. V gave up 0 bases and J gave up 2 bases, with 5 bases separating them. There are 13 residues in the CDR3. Germline CDR1 and CDR2: SGHNT and YYREEE (reference sequence).

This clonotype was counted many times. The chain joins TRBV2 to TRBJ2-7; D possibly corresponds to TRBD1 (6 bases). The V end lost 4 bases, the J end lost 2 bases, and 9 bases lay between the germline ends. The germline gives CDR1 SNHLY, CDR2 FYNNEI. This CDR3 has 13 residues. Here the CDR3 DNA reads TGTGCCAGCAGTGCAGGGGCTCCCTACGAGCAGTACTTC. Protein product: CASSAGAPYEQYF. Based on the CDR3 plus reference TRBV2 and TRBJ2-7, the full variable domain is EPEVTQTPSHQVTQMGQEVILRCVPISNHLYFYWYRQILGQKVEFLVSFYNNEISEKSEIFDDQFSVERPDGSNFTLKIRSTKLEDSAMYFCASSAGAPYEQYFGPGTRLTVT.

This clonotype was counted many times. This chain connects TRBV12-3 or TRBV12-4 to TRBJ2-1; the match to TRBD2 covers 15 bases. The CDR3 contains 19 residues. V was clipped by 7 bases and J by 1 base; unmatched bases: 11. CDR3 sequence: CASITLGLAGGRSYNEQFF. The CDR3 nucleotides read TGTGCCAGCATCACTTTAGGACTAGCGGGGGGGCGTTCCTACAATGAGCAGTTCTTC.

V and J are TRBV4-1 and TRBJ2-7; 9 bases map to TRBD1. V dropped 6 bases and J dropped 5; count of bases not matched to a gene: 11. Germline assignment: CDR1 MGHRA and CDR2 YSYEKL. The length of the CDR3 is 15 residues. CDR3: CASRGSGTGTDEQYF. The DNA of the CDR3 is TGCGCCAGCAGGGGTTCCGGGACAGGGACTGACGAGCAGTACTTC.

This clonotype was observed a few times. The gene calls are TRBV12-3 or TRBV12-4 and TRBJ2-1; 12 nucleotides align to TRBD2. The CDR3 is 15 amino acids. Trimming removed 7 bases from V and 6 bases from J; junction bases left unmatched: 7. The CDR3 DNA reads TGTGCCAGCACTTTGGGGACTAGCGGGTCCAATGAGCAGTTCTTC. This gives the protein CASTLGTSGSNEQFF.

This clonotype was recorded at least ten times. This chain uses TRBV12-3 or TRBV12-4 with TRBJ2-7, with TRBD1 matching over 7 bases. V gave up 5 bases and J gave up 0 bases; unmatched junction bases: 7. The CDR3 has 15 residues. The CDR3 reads CASSNRDRPSYEQYF. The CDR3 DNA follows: TGTGCCAGCAGTAACCGGGACAGACCCTCCTACGAGCAGTACTTC.

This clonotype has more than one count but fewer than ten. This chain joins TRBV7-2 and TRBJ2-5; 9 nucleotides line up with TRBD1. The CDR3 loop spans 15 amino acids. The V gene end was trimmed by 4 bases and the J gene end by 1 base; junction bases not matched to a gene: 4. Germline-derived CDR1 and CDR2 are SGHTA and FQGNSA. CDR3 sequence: CASSSGQGPQETQYF. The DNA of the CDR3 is TGTGCCAGCAGCTCGGGACAGGGACCCCAAGAGACCCAGTACTTC.

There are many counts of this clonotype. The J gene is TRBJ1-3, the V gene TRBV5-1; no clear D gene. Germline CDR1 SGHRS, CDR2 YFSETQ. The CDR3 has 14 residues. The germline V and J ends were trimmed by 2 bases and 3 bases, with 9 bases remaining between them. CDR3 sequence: CASSFGQVGNTIYF. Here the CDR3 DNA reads TGCGCCAGCAGCTTCGGCCAAGTTGGAAACACCATATATTTT.

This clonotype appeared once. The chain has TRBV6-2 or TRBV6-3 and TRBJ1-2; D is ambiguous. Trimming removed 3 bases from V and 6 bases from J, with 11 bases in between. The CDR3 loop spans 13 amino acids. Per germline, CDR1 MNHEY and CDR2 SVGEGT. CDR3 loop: CASSYRGGDGYTF. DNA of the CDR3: TGTGCCAGCAGTTATCGGGGAGGAGATGGCTACACCTTC.

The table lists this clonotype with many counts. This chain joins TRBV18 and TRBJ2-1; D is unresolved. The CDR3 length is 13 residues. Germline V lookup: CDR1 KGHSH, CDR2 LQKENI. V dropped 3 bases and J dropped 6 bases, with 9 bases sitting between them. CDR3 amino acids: CASSPFGVNEQFF. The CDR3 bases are TGTGCCAGCTCACCCTTTGGGGTCAATGAGCAGTTCTTC.

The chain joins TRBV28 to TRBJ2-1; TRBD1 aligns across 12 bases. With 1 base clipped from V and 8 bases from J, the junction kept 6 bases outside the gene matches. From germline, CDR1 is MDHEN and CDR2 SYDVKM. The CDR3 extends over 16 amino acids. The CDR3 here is CASSLSGTGGWDEQFF. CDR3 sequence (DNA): TGTGCCAGCAGTTTATCCGGGACAGGGGGCTGGGATGAGCAGTTCTTC.

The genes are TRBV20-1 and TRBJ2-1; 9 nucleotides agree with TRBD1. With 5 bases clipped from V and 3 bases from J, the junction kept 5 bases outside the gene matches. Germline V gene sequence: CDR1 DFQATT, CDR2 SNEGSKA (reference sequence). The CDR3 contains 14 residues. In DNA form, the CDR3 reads TGCAGTGCTCAGGGACAGGGAAACTACAATGAGCAGTTCTTC. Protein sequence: CSAQGQGNYNEQFF.

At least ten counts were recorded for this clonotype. CDR3 sequence: CASSHDSQETQYF. For the CDR3, the DNA is TGTGCCAGCAGCCACGACAGCCAAGAGACCCAGTACTTC. V usage is TRBV7-2 and J usage is TRBJ2-5; tentatively, D is TRBD1 (5 bases). The V gene lost 5 bases and the J gene lost 1 base, with 8 bases spanning the gap. The CDR3 consists of 13 residues. CDR1 is SGHTA, CDR2 FQGNSA, per germline.

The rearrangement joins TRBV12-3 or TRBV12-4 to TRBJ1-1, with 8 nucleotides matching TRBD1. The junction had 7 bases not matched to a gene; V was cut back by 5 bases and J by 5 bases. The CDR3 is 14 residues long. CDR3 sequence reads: CASSQDRVVTEAFF. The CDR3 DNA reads TGTGCCAGCAGTCAGGACAGGGTGGTTACTGAAGCTTTCTTT.

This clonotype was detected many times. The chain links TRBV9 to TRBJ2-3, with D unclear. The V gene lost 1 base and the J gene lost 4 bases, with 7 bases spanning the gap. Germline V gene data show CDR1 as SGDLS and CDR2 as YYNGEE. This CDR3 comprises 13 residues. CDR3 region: CASSVNTADTQYF. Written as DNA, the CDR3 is TGTGCCAGCAGCGTAAATACGGCAGATACGCAGTATTTT.

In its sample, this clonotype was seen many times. The CDR3 spells CASSFWSGGAGNTIYF. DNA of the CDR3: TGTGCCAGCAGTTTTTGGTCAGGGGGCGCTGGAAACACCATATATTTT. The chain combines TRBV12-3 or TRBV12-4 with TRBJ1-3; TRBD1 aligns across 8 bases. V lost 3 bases and J lost 2; bases outside the gene matches: 6. The CDR3 sequence is 16 residues long.

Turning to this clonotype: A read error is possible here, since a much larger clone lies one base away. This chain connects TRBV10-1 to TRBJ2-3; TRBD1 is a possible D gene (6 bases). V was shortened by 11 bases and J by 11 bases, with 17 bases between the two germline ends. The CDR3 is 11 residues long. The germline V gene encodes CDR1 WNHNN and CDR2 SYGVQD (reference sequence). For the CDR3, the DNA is TGCGCCGCAGGAGACAGGTCGATGCAGTATTTT. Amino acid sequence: CAAGDRSMQYF.

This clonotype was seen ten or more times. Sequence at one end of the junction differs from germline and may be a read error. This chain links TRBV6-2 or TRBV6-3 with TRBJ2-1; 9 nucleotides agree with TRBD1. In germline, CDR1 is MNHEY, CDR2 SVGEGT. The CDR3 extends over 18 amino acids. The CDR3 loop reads CTSIPGQGRVSSYNEQFF. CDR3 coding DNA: TGTACCAGCATACCGGGACAGGGCCGCGTAAGCTCCTACAATGAGCAGTTCTTC.

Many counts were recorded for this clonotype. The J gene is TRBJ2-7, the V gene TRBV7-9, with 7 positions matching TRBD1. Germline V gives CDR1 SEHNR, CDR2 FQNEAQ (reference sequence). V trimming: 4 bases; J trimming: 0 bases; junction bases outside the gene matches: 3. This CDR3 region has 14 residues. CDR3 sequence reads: CASSSRDSSYEQYF. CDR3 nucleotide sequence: TGTGCCAGCAGCTCCCGGGACAGCTCCTACGAGCAGTACTTC.

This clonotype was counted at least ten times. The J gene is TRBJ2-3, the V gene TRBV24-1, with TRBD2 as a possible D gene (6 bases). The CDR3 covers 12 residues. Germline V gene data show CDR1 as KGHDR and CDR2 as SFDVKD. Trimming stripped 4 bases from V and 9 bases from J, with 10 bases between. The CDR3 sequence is CATSDPRGTQYF. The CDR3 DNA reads TGTGCCACCAGTGACCCTCGGGGGACGCAGTATTTT.

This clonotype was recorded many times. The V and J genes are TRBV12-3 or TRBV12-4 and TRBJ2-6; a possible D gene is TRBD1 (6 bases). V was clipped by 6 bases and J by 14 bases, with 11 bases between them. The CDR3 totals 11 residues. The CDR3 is CASSRTDLLTF. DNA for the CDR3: TGTGCCAGCAGCCGGACAGATCTCCTGACTTTC.

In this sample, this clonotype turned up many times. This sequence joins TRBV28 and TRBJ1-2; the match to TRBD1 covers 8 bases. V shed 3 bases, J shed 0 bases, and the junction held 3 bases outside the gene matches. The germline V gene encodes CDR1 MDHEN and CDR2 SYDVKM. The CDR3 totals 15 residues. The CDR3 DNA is TGTGCCAGCAGTTTCCGGGACAGGACTAACTATGGCTACACCTTC. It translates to CASSFRDRTNYGYTF.

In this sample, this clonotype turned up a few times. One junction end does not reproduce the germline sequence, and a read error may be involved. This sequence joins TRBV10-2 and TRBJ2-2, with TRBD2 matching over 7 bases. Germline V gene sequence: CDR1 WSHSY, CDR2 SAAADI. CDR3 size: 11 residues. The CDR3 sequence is CASREGGGLFF. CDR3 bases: TGCGCCAGCAGAGAGGGCGGGGGGCTGTTTTTT.